This T cell receptor (beta chain) was obtained from a study of blood T cells in healthy people across ages. This clonotype was seen only once. Its target is unknown. CDR1 and CDR2 (germline): KGHDR, SFDVKD. The V gene lost 9 bases and the J gene lost 6 bases, with 13 bases spanning the gap. The length of the CDR3 is 13 residues. Each sample yielded at least 6 micrograms of PBMC total RNA. Findings of the study overall: A strong correlation was found between TCR beta diversity and the percentage of naive T cells. Whereas aged donors had fewer naive CD4+ cells, long-lived donors had more of them and higher diversity. When one million T cells were used, diversity estimates were thought to be underestimates.

PCR was performed a second time for roughly 6 to 12 cycles using a sample-barcoded 5' primer and a J-beta primer mix. TCRdb used MiXCR to reprocess the 5' RACE reads, holding one entry per CDR3 protein. Here the sample spans 790,000 or so distinct CDR3 sequences, more than 55% being singletons. This receptor was identified in a man aged 40-55 years in good health. The chain is built from TRBV24-1 and TRBJ2-2; D gene ambiguous. The specimen was blood. CDR3 nucleotide sequence: TGTGCCACCGCGAACGTCGGAGCCGGGGAGCTGTTTTTT. Amino acids: CATANVGAGELFF.